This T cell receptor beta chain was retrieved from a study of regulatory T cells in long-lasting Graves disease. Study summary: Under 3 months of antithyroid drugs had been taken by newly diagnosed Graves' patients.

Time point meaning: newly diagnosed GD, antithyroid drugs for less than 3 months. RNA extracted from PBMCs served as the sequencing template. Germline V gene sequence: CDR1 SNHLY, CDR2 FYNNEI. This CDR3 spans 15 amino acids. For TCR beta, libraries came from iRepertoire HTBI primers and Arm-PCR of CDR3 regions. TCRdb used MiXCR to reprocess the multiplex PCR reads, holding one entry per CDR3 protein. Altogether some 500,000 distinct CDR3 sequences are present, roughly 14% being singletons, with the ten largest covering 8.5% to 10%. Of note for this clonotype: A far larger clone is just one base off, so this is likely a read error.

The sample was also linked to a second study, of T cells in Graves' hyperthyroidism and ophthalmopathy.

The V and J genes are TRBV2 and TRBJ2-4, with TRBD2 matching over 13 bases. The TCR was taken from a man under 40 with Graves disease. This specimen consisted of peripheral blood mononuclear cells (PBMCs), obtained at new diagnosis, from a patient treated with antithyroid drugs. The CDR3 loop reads CASSPGTSGNNEQSF. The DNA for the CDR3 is TGTGCCAGCAGCCCCGGGACTAGCGGGAATAATGAGCAGTCCTTC.